The 13 T cell receptor beta chains below all came from one sample that was sequenced in a study of CD8 T cells in ankylosing spondylitis. TCRdb passed the 5' RACE reads through MiXCR, listing each CDR3 protein once. The data hold roughly 250,000 distinct CDR3 sequences, with roughly a tenth observed a single time. Sequenced input: blood, either unsorted or a sorted T cell fraction (not recorded which). These receptor sequences come from a male donor with ankylosing spondylitis or in good health (not recorded which).

This clonotype was observed many times. The V call is TRBV2, the J call TRBJ2-7, with TRBD2 matching 15 bases. Germline values: CDR1 SNHLY, CDR2 FYNNEI. The J segment lost 0 bases and the V segment lost 5 bases, leaving 14 bases of the junction unmatched. The CDR3 has 20 amino acids. The CDR3 DNA sequence: TGTGCCAGCAGTTTTCTTCCGGGACTAGCGGGAGGTCCGAGCTCCTACGAGCAGTACTTC. Residues: CASSFLPGLAGGPSSYEQYF.

This clonotype was observed at least ten times. The V gene is TRBV3-1, the J gene TRBJ2-2, with TRBD1 matching 9 bases. CDR3 length: 16 residues. Germline CDR1 LGHDT, CDR2 YNNKEL (reference sequence). Trimming took 7 bases from V and 2 from J; bases not matched to a gene: 8. CDR3 sequence reads: CASNKRTGVNTGELFF. CDR3 sequence (DNA): TGTGCCAGCAACAAAAGGACAGGGGTTAACACCGGGGAGCTGTTTTTT.

At least ten counts were recorded for this clonotype. This sequence joins TRBV12-3 or TRBV12-4 and TRBJ2-1; 7 bases match TRBD1. J was trimmed by 5 bases and V by 1 base; bases with no gene match: 8. The CDR3 sequence is 16 residues long. The CDR3 loop is CASSLGAQGSNNEQFF. Here the CDR3 DNA reads TGTGCCAGCAGTTTAGGGGCACAGGGGTCGAACAATGAGCAGTTCTTC.

This clonotype was found many times. The chain employs TRBV4-1 and TRBJ2-7, with TRBD2 as a possible D gene (6 bases). The CDR3 spans 15 residues. V lost 1 base, J lost 3 bases, and 13 bases lay in between. From germline, CDR1 is MGHRA and CDR2 YSYEKL. The CDR3 loop is CASSQVGTGLYEQYF. The CDR3 coding sequence is TGCGCCAGCAGCCAAGTGGGGACGGGACTCTACGAGCAGTACTTC.

This clonotype was seen more than once but under ten times. The chain carries TRBV4-2 and TRBJ2-1; 10 nucleotides match TRBD1. The length of the CDR3 is 16 residues. The V segment lost 2 bases and the J segment 3 bases; nucleotides outside the gene matches: 4. Per the germline V gene, CDR1 is LGHNA and CDR2 is YNFKEQ. In nucleotides, the CDR3 is TGTGCCAGCAGCCAAAGCGGGACAGGGGACTACAATGAGCAGTTCTTC. Its protein product is CASSQSGTGDYNEQFF.

There are many counts of this clonotype. This sequence joins TRBV7-8 and TRBJ2-1; D is uncertain. The CDR3 loop spans 14 amino acids. V shed 1 base and J shed 8 bases, with 12 bases lying between them. Germline V gives CDR1 SGHVS, CDR2 FQNEAQ. The CDR3 spells CASSLVGLRDEQFF. CDR3 nucleotide sequence: TGTGCCAGCAGCTTAGTCGGTTTGCGTGATGAGCAGTTCTTC.

This clonotype occurred many times. V is TRBV12-3 or TRBV12-4 and J is TRBJ2-7; D is unclear. The CDR3 extends over 14 amino acids. V was clipped by 1 base and J by 0 bases, with 7 bases between them. CDR3 nucleotides: TGTGCCAGCAGTTTAGTCGGGCCCTCCTACGAGCAGTACTTC. This codes for CASSLVGPSYEQYF.

This clonotype was counted many times. J is TRBJ1-4 and V is TRBV20-1, with 7 bases lining up with TRBD1. The CDR3 totals 16 residues. Germline assignment: CDR1 DFQATT and CDR2 SNEGSKA (reference sequence). Losses at the gene ends were 5 bases for V and 4 bases for J; bases not matched to a gene: 13. The DNA for the CDR3 is TGCAGTGCTCGCCAGACAGGGCAGGGGTATAATGAAAAACTGTTTTTT. Protein product: CSARQTGQGYNEKLFF.

Many counts were recorded for this clonotype. V usage is TRBV7-6 and J usage is TRBJ2-3; no firm D call. The germline V gene encodes CDR1 SGHVS and CDR2 FNYEAQ. The length of the CDR3 is 14 residues. Trimming removed 1 base at V and 4 bases at J, with 9 bases between. As DNA, the CDR3 is TGTGCCAGCAGCTTAGTAGGAGAGGCAGATACGCAGTATTTT. It codes for CASSLVGEADTQYF.

This clonotype was counted a few times. The chain has TRBV12-3 or TRBV12-4 and TRBJ1-4; the match to TRBD1 covers 8 bases. The CDR3 sequence is 14 residues long. J was trimmed by 6 bases and V by 5 bases; bases with no gene match: 5. The CDR3 sequence is CASSADRVDEKLFF. For the CDR3, the DNA is TGTGCCAGCAGTGCGGACAGGGTGGATGAAAAACTGTTTTTT.

There are a few counts of this clonotype. The chain is built from TRBV18 and TRBJ2-7, with TRBD1 identical over 7 bases. This CDR3 is built from 14 residues. The germline CDR1 and CDR2 sequences are KGHSH and LQKENI. The V gene end was trimmed by 6 bases and the J gene end by 3 bases; junction bases not matched to a gene: 8. CDR3 residues: CASSLDRTHYEQYF. CDR3 coding DNA: TGTGCCAGCTCGCTGGACAGGACGCACTACGAGCAGTACTTC.

This clonotype was recorded at least ten times. The chain is built from TRBV4-1 and TRBJ2-1; the D is unclear. CDR1 is MGHRA and CDR2 is YSYEKL in the germline V gene. The CDR3 length is 12 residues. V was shortened by 0 bases and J by 10 bases, with 7 bases between the two germline ends. The CDR3 sequence is CASSQEGQEQFF. In DNA, the CDR3 is TGCGCCAGCAGCCAAGAGGGCCAGGAGCAGTTCTTC.

The table lists this clonotype with many counts. V is TRBV6-5 and J is TRBJ2-5; 15 bases are shared with TRBD2. Per the germline V gene, CDR1 is MNHEY and CDR2 is SVGAGI. The CDR3 has 16 amino acids. V was pared by 4 bases and J by 3 bases, with 3 bases of the junction left unmatched. In DNA, the CDR3 is TGTGCCAGCAGTTGGGGACTAGCGGGAGGTAAAGAGACCCAGTACTTC. Translated, it gives CASSWGLAGGKETQYF.